The 27 T cell receptor beta chains listed next were all sequenced from one sample in a study of shared clonotypes between healthy human individuals. CD45RO-negative cells were positively selected for CCR7, leaving out terminally differentiated effector memory CD45RA+ cells. Some clones are missing from TCRdb's copy, which holds only in-frame ones; the method was immunoSEQ multiplex PCR. Among about 2 million clones listed, over 85% were seen once. The sample comprised naive CD8+ T cells sorted from blood. All receptors come from a man between 18 and 35 years old in good health.

The chain has TRBV27 and TRBJ2-7; D possibly corresponds to TRBD1 (5 bases). CDR3 size: 16 residues. CDR1 and CDR2 (germline): MNHEY, SMNVEV (reference sequence). Trimming took off 3 bases at V and 3 bases at J, with 18 bases between the two ends. Here the CDR3 reads CASSLISPAGIYEQYF. CDR3 in DNA: TGTGCCAGCAGTTTGATATCACCCGCAGGGATCTACGAGCAGTACTTC.

Note on this clone: The junction departs from the called germline gene at one end, perhaps through a read error. V gene TRBV27 combines with J gene TRBJ2-7; D unresolved. CDR1 and CDR2 from the germline V gene are MNHEY and SMNVEV (reference sequence). This CDR3 spans 11 amino acids. The CDR3 sequence: CASGFGYEQHF. In nucleotides, the CDR3 is TGTGCCAGCGGTTTCGGATACGAGCAGCACTTC.

The gene calls are TRBV5-4 and TRBJ1-6; TRBD1 is a possible D gene (6 bases). The CDR3 extends over 15 amino acids. V was shortened by 4 bases and J by 7 bases, with 15 bases between the two germline ends. Germline V gene data show CDR1 as SGHNT and CDR2 as YYREEE (reference sequence). CDR3 nucleotide sequence: TGTGCCAGCAGCCCTCAGGGGTCGGGAAATTCACCCCTCCACTTT. Its translation is CASSPQGSGNSPLHF.

V gene TRBV7-2 combines with J gene TRBJ2-3; a possible D gene is TRBD2 (6 bases). The CDR3 extends over 17 amino acids. CDR1 is SGHTA, CDR2 FQGNSA, per germline. With 4 bases removed from V and 0 bases from J, the gap between germline ends came to 17 bases. The CDR3 loop is CASSSPRDFASTDTQYF. The CDR3 coding sequence is TGTGCCAGCAGCTCCCCCCGGGACTTTGCTAGCACAGATACGCAGTATTTT. Filled out from reference TRBV7-2 and TRBJ2-3, the complete variable domain reads GAGVSQSPSNKVTEKGKDVELRCDPISGHTALYWYRQSLGQGLEFLIYFQGNSAPDKSGLPSDRFSAERTGGSVSTLTIQRTQQEDSAVYLCASSSPRDFASTDTQYFGPGTRLTVL.

This clone was seen only once. The V and J genes are TRBV30 and TRBJ2-1, with TRBD2 matching over 7 bases. CDR1 is GTSNPN, CDR2 SVGIG, per germline (reference sequence). With 2 bases clipped from V and 2 bases from J, the junction kept 6 bases outside the gene matches. The CDR3 length is 15 residues. As DNA, the CDR3 is TGTGCCTGGAGTATTGGACTAGGGGCCTACAATGAGCAGTTCTTC. This codes for CAWSIGLGAYNEQFF.

V usage is TRBV4-1 and J usage is TRBJ1-1; possibly TRBD1 for D (5 bases). V was pared by 0 bases and J by 0 bases, with 8 bases between. CDR1 MGHRA and CDR2 YSYEKL come from the germline V gene. The CDR3 has 15 amino acids. CDR3 loop: CASSQDGHMNTEAFF. CDR3 in DNA: TGCGCCAGCAGCCAAGATGGACACATGAACACTGAAGCTTTCTTT.

This clone has only one observation. At one end, the junction sequence differs from germline, possibly due to a read error. The chain links TRBV7-7 to TRBJ2-7; the D gene is possibly TRBD2 (5 bases). The CDR3 runs 13 residues. CDR1 SSHAT and CDR2 FNYEAQ come from the germline V gene (reference sequence). The CDR3 sequence: CASSQARGYEQYF. The CDR3 region has the DNA TGTGCTAGCAGCCAAGCTCGGGGTTACGAGCAGTACTTC.

In the case of this clone: Other DNA sequences of this sample code for an identical CDR3. The CDR3 here is CATGGGYEQYF. The DNA of the CDR3 is TGTGCCACAGGGGGGGGCTACGAGCAGTACTTC. The rearrangement links TRBV19 to TRBJ2-7; D tentatively reads TRBD1 or TRBD2 (7 bases each). The CDR3 consists of 11 residues. Germline CDR1 LNHDA, CDR2 SQIVND (reference sequence). V gave up 10 bases and J gave up 3 bases, with 10 bases separating them.

The chain recombines TRBV9 with TRBJ2-1; either TRBD1 or TRBD2 may supply D (5 bases each). V was clipped by 0 bases and J by 7 bases, with 11 bases between them. The CDR3 length is 14 residues. Germline CDR1 reads SGDLS; CDR2 reads YYNGEE. CDR3 in amino acids: CASSVGDERNEQFF. CDR3 DNA: TGTGCCAGCAGCGTAGGGGACGAGCGAAATGAGCAGTTCTTC.

The V and J genes are TRBV7-9 and TRBJ2-1; D is undetermined. V shed 0 bases and J shed 6 bases, with 12 bases lying between them. The CDR3 consists of 15 residues. Germline-derived CDR1 and CDR2 are SEHNR and FQNEAQ (reference sequence). The CDR3: CASSLAEGSLNEQFF. CDR3 DNA: TGTGCCAGCAGCTTAGCGGAAGGCAGCCTCAATGAGCAGTTCTTC.

The V gene is TRBV30, the J gene TRBJ1-6; D is possibly TRBD1 (6 bases). The V end was cut by 4 bases, the J end by 3 bases, with 10 bases between. Per germline, CDR1 GTSNPN and CDR2 SVGIG (reference sequence). The CDR3 contains 14 residues. CDR3 sequence: CAWIEDSYNSPLHF. Here the CDR3 DNA reads TGTGCCTGGATAGAGGACAGCTATAATTCACCCCTCCACTTT. Supplemented by reference TRBV30 and TRBJ1-6, the full variable domain reads SQTIHQWPATLVQPVGSPLSLECTVEGTSNPNLYWYRQAAGRGLQLLFYSVGIGQISSEVPQNLSASRPQDRQFILSSKKLLLSDSGFYLCAWIEDSYNSPLHFGNGTRLTVT.

About this clone: In the same sample, other DNA sequences code for this CDR3. This rearrangement joins TRBV30 to TRBJ1-1; D unclear. Germline V gives CDR1 GTSNPN, CDR2 SVGIG (reference sequence). V shed 1 base and J shed 0 bases, with 6 bases lying between them. CDR3 size: 13 residues. This CDR3 reads CAWSGVVNTEAFF. For the CDR3, the DNA is TGTGCCTGGAGTGGCGTCGTGAACACTGAAGCTTTCTTT.

This clone was detected once. The V call is TRBV7-9, the J call TRBJ2-1; D remains ambiguous. Trimming took 4 bases from V and 10 from J, leaving 11 bases between them. Germline values: CDR1 SEHNR, CDR2 FQNEAQ (reference sequence). The length of the CDR3 is 12 residues. The CDR3 region has the DNA TGTGCCAGCAGCTGGGAAGATCGGGAGCAGTTCTTC. Translating gives CASSWEDREQFF.

Written as DNA, the CDR3 is TGTGCCAGCAGTCAGACTAGCGGGCTCTCCTACGAGCAGTACTTC. It encodes CASSQTSGLSYEQYF. The chain links TRBV27 to TRBJ2-7; 10 bases match TRBD2. This CDR3 region has 15 residues. Per germline, CDR1 MNHEY and CDR2 SMNVEV (reference sequence). The V segment lost 5 bases and the J segment 0 bases; nucleotides outside the gene matches: 4.

This chain joins TRBV28 and TRBJ2-2; weak D call: TRBD1 (5 bases). With 3 bases removed from V and 11 bases from J, the gap between germline ends came to 10 bases. This CDR3 is 12 amino acids long. Germline CDR1 reads MDHEN; CDR2 reads SYDVKM. The CDR3 region has the DNA TGTGCCAGCAGTTTTGGGGCAGTAGAGCTGTTTTTT. This translates into CASSFGAVELFF. The variable domain in full, with the rest retrieved from reference TRBV28 and TRBJ2-2, is DVKVTQSSRYLVKRTGEKVFLECVQDMDHENMFWYRQDPGLGLRLIYFSYDVKMKEKGDIPEGYSVSREKKERFSLILESASTNQTSMYLCASSFGAVELFFGEGSRLTVL.

V gene TRBV29-1 combines with J gene TRBJ1-5; D uncertain. Germline loops: CDR1 SQVTM, CDR2 ANQGSEA. The CDR3 sequence is 13 residues long. Deletions cut 8 bases from V and 0 bases from J, with 11 bases between. In nucleotides, the CDR3 is TGCAGCCGGAAGGGTGATAGCAATCAGCCCCAGCATTTT. This sequence encodes CSRKGDSNQPQHF.

This chain joins TRBV30 and TRBJ2-3; no clear D gene. This CDR3 comprises 16 residues. V was pared by 1 base and J by 1 base, with 15 bases between. CDR1 and CDR2 (germline): GTSNPN, SVGIG (reference sequence). CDR3 coding DNA: TGTGCCTGGAGTGACCCTCGAGAGTCTGGCACAGATACGCAGTATTTT. Translated, it gives CAWSDPRESGTDTQYF.

This rearrangement joins TRBV27 to TRBJ1-2; D is ambiguous. The CDR3 runs 15 residues. Germline V gene sequence: CDR1 MNHEY, CDR2 SMNVEV (reference sequence). Trimming cost V 2 bases and J 2 bases, with 12 bases left between them. The CDR3 region has the DNA TGTGCCAGCAGTTTAAGGGCAGGAGCGAACTATGGCTACACCTTC. As protein: CASSLRAGANYGYTF.

V usage is TRBV12-5 and J usage is TRBJ2-7, with D hard to call. The CDR3 is made up of 12 amino acids. Per germline, CDR1 LGHNT and CDR2 FRNRAP. Trimming took off 2 bases at V and 5 bases at J, with 7 bases between the two ends. The CDR3 DNA follows: TGTGCTAGTGGTTTGTACCTAGACGAGCAGTACTTC. Its translation is CASGLYLDEQYF.

The rearrangement joins TRBV10-3 to TRBJ2-2; a weak D match, TRBD2 (6 bases). Germline CDR1 is ENHRY and CDR2 is SYGVKD. The CDR3 contains 15 residues. V lost 1 base and J 4 bases, leaving 10 bases between the germline ends. The CDR3 sequence is CAISELEGSTGELFF. The CDR3 region has the DNA TGTGCCATCAGTGAGTTGGAGGGGAGCACCGGGGAGCTGTTTTTT.

This clone was picked up a small number of times. This same CDR3 is encoded by further DNA sequences in the sample. The chain carries TRBV30 and TRBJ1-1, with 7 positions matching TRBD1. Germline CDR1 reads GTSNPN; CDR2 reads SVGIG (reference sequence). The length of the CDR3 is 13 residues. The trim removed 1 base at V and 5 bases at J, leaving 4 bases unmatched. CDR3 coding DNA: TGTGCCTGGAGTGGACAGGGTGGAACTGAAGCTTTCTTT. Translated, it gives CAWSGQGGTEAFF.

This clone appeared once. This chain links TRBV6-6 with TRBJ1-1, with 9 positions matching TRBD1. CDR3 length: 15 amino acids. Germline V lookup: CDR1 MNHNY, CDR2 SVGAGI (reference sequence). V lost 6 bases, J lost 7 bases, and 12 bases stayed unmatched. As DNA, the CDR3 is TGTGCCAGCAGGGGGGAACAGGGGGCGTTAGATGAAGCTTTCTTT. As protein: CASRGEQGALDEAFF.

The genes are TRBV27 and TRBJ2-2; no definite D call. The germline V gene has CDR1 MNHEY and CDR2 SMNVEV (reference sequence). The CDR3 length is 15 residues. The V and J ends lost 5 bases and 3 bases respectively, with 13 bases between them. The DNA for the CDR3 is TGTGCCAGCAGTAGATTAGCAGTGGACACCGGGGAGCTGTTTTTT. As protein: CASSRLAVDTGELFF.

V and J are TRBV5-6 and TRBJ1-2; D unclear. The germline V and J ends were trimmed by 0 bases and 8 bases, with 14 bases remaining between them. The CDR3 extends over 14 amino acids. The germline V gene has CDR1 SGHDT and CDR2 YYEEEE. Written as DNA, the CDR3 is TGTGCCAGCAGCTTGGTGGCAGGTTGGATGGGCTACACCTTC. Its translation is CASSLVAGWMGYTF.

CDR3: CASSDESGGGSTDTQYF. The CDR3 bases are TGTGCCAGCAGTGACGAAAGTGGCGGGGGAAGCACAGATACGCAGTATTTT. V and J are TRBV2 and TRBJ2-3; 7 bases fit TRBD2. The CDR3 totals 17 residues. J lost 0 bases, V lost 3 bases, and 9 bases had no gene match. Germline-derived CDR1 and CDR2 are SNHLY and FYNNEI.

This chain connects TRBV16 to TRBJ1-2, with a weak D call TRBD1 (5 bases). The CDR3 contains 15 residues. Germline V gene lookup returns CDR1 KGHSY and CDR2 FQNENV. Trimming took 0 bases from V and 8 from J, leaving 16 bases between them. The CDR3 here is CASSQSEGAPEGYTF. The CDR3 DNA follows: TGTGCCAGCAGCCAATCTGAAGGGGCCCCTGAGGGCTACACCTTC.

The V and J genes are TRBV5-4 and TRBJ2-5; no clear D. The CDR3 extends over 11 amino acids. The V gene lost 2 bases and the J gene lost 4 bases, with 3 bases spanning the gap. Germline V gene lookup returns CDR1 SGHNT and CDR2 YYREEE (reference sequence). This CDR3 reads CASSFSETQYF. The CDR3 bases are TGTGCCAGCAGCTTCTCAGAGACCCAGTACTTC.